This T cell receptor beta chain was documented in a study of a mutant IDH1 vaccine in newly diagnosed glioma. Study-level information: The start of vaccination came 4-6 weeks after radiotherapy alone, or with temozolomide cycles. Patients were pretreated with radiotherapy, temozolomide, or both, mostly both. Mean patient age was approximately 40 years; approximately 62% were male and around 40% female.

Study-wide results and limits: Detectable vaccine-induced immune responses arose in approximately 93% of patients.

The protocol was immunoSEQ multiplex PCR, while the TCRdb copy is restricted to in-frame clones and leaves out a portion. The table has tens of thousands of clones, 84% seen once. Noted time point: week 23, last vaccination. All doses held 300 ug of mutant IDH1 20-mer peptide, with topical imiquimod. For this clone: The antigen is undetermined.

The CDR3 totals 15 residues. Looked up from germline, CDR1 is MRHNA and CDR2 is SNTAGT. After removal of 0 bases from V and 4 bases from J, the junction contained 2 bases not matched to a gene. The TCR was taken from a young man with glioma. The specimen was PBMCs, collected from a glioma patient whose treatment included an IDH1 peptide vaccine. The V gene is TRBV6-4, the J gene TRBJ2-3; TRBD2 aligns across 9 bases. The CDR3 DNA is TGTGCCAGCAGTGACTCCCTAGCGGGGCCAGATACGCAGTATTTT. It yields the protein CASSDSLAGPDTQYF.